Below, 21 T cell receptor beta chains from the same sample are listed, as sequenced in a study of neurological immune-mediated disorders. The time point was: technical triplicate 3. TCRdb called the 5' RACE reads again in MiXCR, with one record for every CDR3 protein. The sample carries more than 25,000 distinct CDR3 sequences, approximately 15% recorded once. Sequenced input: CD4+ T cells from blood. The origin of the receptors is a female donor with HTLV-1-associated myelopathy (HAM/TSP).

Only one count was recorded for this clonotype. The CDR3 region is CASSPGLTYNEQFF. DNA for the CDR3: TGTGCCAGCTCCCCGGGACTAACTTACAATGAGCAGTTCTTC. The chain couples TRBV18 to TRBJ2-1, with TRBD2 matching 7 bases. The junction had 6 bases not matched to a gene; V was cut back by 6 bases and J by 4 bases. This CDR3 contains 14 residues. Germline V gives CDR1 KGHSH, CDR2 LQKENI.

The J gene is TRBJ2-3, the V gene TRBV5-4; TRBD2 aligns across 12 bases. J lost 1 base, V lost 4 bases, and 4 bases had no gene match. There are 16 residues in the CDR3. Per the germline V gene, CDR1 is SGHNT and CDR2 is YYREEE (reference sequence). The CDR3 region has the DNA TGTGCCAGCAGCCCGCGGACTAGCGGGGGCACAGATACGCAGTATTTT. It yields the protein CASSPRTSGGTDTQYF.

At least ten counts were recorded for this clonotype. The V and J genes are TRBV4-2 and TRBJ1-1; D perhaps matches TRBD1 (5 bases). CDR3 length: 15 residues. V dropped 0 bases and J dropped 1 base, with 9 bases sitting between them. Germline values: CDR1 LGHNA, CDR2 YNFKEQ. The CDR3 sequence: CASSQDVRENTEAFF. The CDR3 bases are TGTGCCAGCAGCCAAGATGTCAGGGAGAACACTGAAGCTTTCTTT.

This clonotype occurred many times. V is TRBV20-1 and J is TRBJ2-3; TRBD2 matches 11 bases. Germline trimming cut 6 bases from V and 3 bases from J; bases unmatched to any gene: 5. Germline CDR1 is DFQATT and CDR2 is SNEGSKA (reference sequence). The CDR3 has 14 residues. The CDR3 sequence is CSALSGGATDTQYF. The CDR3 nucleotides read TGCAGTGCCCTTAGCGGGGGGGCAACAGATACGCAGTATTTT.

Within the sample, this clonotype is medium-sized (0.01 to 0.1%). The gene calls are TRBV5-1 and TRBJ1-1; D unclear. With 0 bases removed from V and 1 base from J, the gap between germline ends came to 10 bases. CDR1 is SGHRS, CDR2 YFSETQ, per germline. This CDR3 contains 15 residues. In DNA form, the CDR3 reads TGCGCCAGCAGCTTGGCACAGTCCCCGAACACTGAAGCTTTCTTT. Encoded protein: CASSLAQSPNTEAFF.

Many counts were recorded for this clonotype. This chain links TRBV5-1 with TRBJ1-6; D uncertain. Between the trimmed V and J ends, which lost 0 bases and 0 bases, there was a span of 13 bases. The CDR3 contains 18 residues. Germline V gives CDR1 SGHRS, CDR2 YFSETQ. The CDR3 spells CASSLGGPASSYNSPLHF. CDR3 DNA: TGCGCCAGCAGCTTGGGAGGGCCGGCTAGCTCCTATAATTCACCCCTCCACTTT.

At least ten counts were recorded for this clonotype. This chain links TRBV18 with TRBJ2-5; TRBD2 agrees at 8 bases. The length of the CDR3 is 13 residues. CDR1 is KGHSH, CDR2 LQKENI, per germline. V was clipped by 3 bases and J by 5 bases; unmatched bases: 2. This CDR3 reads CASSPASGETQYF. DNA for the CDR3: TGTGCCAGCTCACCGGCTAGCGGGGAGACCCAGTACTTC.

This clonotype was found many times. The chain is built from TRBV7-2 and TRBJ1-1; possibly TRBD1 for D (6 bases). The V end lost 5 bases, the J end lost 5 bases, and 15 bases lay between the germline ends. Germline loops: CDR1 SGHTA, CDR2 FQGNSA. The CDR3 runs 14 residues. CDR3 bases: TGTGCCAGCAGCCCATGGGGGGCGGAGACTGAAGCTTTCTTT. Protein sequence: CASSPWGAETEAFF.

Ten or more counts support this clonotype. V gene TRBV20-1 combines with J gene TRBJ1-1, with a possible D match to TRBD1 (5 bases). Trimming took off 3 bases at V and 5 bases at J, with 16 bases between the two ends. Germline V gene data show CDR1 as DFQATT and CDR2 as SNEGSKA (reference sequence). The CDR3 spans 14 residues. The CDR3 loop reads CSARVGASGTEAFF. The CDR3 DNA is TGCAGTGCTAGGGTAGGGGCCTCGGGAACTGAAGCTTTCTTT.

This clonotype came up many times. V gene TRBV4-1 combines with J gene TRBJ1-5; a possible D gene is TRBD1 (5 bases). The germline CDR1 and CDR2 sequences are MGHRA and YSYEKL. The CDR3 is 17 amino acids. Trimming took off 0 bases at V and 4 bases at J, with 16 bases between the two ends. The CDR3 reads CASSQDPAGRFNQPQHF. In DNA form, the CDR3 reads TGCGCCAGCAGCCAAGATCCAGCGGGACGCTTTAATCAGCCCCAGCATTTT.

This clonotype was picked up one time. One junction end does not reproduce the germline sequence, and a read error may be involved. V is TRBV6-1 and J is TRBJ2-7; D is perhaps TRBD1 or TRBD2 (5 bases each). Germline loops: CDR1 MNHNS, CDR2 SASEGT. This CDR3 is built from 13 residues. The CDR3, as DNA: TGTGCCAGTAGTGCTGGGGGTACCTACGAGCAGTACTTC. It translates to CASSAGGTYEQYF.

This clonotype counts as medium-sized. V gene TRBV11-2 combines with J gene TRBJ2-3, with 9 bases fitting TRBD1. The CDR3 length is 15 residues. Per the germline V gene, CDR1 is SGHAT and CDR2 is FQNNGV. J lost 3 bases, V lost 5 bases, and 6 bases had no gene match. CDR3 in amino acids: CASSVGQGRTDTQYF. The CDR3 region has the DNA TGTGCCAGCAGCGTCGGACAGGGGAGGACAGATACGCAGTATTTT.

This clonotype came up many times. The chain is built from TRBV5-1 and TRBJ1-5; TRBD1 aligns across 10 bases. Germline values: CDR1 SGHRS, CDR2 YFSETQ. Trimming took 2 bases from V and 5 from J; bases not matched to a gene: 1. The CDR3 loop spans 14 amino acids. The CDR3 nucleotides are TGCGCCAGCAGCTTCGGACAGGGGGATCAGCCCCAGCATTTT. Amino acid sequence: CASSFGQGDQPQHF.

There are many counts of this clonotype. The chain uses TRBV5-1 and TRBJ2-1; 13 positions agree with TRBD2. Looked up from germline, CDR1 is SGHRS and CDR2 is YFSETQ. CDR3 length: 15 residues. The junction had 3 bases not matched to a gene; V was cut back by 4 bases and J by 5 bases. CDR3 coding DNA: TGCGCCAGCAGCAAACTAGCGGGAGGGAACAATGAGCAGTTCTTC. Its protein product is CASSKLAGGNNEQFF.

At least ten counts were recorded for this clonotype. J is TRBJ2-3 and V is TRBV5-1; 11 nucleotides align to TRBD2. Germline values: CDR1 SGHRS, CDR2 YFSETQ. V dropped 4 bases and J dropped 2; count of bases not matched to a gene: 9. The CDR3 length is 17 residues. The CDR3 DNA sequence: TGCGCCAGCAGCCTGACCGGGACTAGCGGAAACACAGATACGCAGTATTTT. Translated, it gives CASSLTGTSGNTDTQYF.

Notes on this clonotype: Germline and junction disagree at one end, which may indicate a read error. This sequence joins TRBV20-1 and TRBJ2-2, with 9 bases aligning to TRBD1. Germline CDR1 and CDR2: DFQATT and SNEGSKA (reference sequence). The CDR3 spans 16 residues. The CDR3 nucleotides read TGCAGTGCAGTGTGCTGGGACAGGGATTGCACCGTGGAGCTGTTTTTT. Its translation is CSAVCWDRDCTVELFF.

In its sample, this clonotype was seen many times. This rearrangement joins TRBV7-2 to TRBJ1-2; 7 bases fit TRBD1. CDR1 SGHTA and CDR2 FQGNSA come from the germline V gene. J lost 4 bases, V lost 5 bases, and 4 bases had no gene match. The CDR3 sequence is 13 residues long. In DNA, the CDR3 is TGTGCCAGCAGCACGGGACAGCCCTATGGCTACACCTTC. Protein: CASSTGQPYGYTF.

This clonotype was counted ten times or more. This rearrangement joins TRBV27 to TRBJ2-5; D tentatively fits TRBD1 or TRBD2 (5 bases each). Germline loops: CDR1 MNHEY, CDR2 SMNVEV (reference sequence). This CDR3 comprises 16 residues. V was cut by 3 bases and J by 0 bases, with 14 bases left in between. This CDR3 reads CASSFGAGRNQETQYF. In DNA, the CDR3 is TGTGCCAGCAGTTTCGGGGCAGGGCGGAACCAAGAGACCCAGTACTTC.

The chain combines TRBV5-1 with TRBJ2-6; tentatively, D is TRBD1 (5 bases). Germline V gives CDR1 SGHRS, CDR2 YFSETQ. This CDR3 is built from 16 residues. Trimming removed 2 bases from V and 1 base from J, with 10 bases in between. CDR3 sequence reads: CASSFIQDSGANVLTF. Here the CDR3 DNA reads TGCGCCAGCAGCTTCATACAGGATTCTGGGGCCAACGTCCTGACTTTC.

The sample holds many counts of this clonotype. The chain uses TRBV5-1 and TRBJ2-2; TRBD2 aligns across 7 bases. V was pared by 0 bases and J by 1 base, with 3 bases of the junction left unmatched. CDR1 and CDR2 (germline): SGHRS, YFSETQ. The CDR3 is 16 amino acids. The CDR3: CASSLALAENTGELFF. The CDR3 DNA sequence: TGCGCCAGCAGCTTGGCGCTAGCGGAGAACACCGGGGAGCTGTTTTTT.

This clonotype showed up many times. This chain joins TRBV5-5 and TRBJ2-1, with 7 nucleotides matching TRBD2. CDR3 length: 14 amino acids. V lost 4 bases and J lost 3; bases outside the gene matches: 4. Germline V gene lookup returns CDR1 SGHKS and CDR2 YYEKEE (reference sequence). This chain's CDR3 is CASSEVAGYNEQFF. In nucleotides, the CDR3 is TGTGCCAGCAGCGAGGTAGCGGGCTACAATGAGCAGTTCTTC.